Below are 10 T cell receptor beta chains sequenced from a single sample in a study of blood T cell repertoires in COVID-19. The method was immunoSEQ multiplex PCR; TCRdb's version includes in-frame clones alone and lacks a portion of them. The table records over 50,000 clones, approximately 86% of them present only once. Sequencing was performed on peripheral blood. The receptors were sampled from a human donor in a cohort sampled during active COVID-19.

The J gene is TRBJ1-5, the V gene TRBV19, with 9 nucleotides matching TRBD1. The length of the CDR3 is 16 residues. Germline CDR1 and CDR2: LNHDA and SQIVND (reference sequence). Losses at the gene ends were 1 base for V and 7 bases for J; bases not matched to a gene: 8. The CDR3 DNA reads as TGTGCCAGTAGTATAGCCGGGACAGGGCAGGGGCAGCCCCAGCATTTT. This sequence encodes CASSIAGTGQGQPQHF.

The chain carries TRBV5-5 and TRBJ2-7; weak D call: TRBD2 (5 bases). The CDR3 extends over 15 amino acids. The germline gives CDR1 SGHKS, CDR2 YYEKEE (reference sequence). V was shortened by 4 bases and J by 2 bases, with 16 bases between the two germline ends. The CDR3: CASSQWTGNTYEQYF. The CDR3, as DNA: TGTGCCAGCAGCCAGTGGACGGGAAACACCTACGAGCAGTACTTC. Full variable domain (outside the CDR3, taken from reference TRBV5-5 and TRBJ2-7): DAGVTQSPTHLIKTRGQQVTLRCSPISGHKSVSWYQQVLGQGPQFIFQYYEKEERGRGNFPDRFSARQFPNYSSELNVNALLLGDSALYLCASSQWTGNTYEQYFGPGTRLTVT.

The chain carries TRBV6-6 and TRBJ1-5, with no clear D. Germline CDR1 MNHNY, CDR2 SVGAGI (reference sequence). The CDR3 has 16 amino acids. V dropped 0 bases and J dropped 1 base, with 10 bases sitting between them. The CDR3 loop is CASSYSAGKSNQPQHF. The CDR3 DNA reads TGTGCCAGCAGTTACTCGGCGGGGAAGAGCAATCAGCCCCAGCATTTT.

This clone was counted a single time. V gene TRBV24-1 combines with J gene TRBJ2-7, with 9 positions matching TRBD1. V gave up 4 bases and J gave up 5 bases; unmatched junction bases: 8. The CDR3 extends over 15 amino acids. From germline, CDR1 is KGHDR and CDR2 SFDVKD. CDR3 in amino acids: CATSEAGTGIHEQYF. As DNA, the CDR3 is TGTGCCACCAGTGAGGCCGGGACAGGGATACACGAGCAGTACTTC.

The J gene is TRBJ2-6, the V gene TRBV5-6; D is possibly TRBD1 (6 bases). V lost 2 bases to trimming and J lost 1 base, with 7 bases between them. CDR1 and CDR2 from the germline V gene are SGHDT and YYEEEE. This CDR3 has 15 amino acids. For the CDR3, the DNA is TGTGCCAGCAGCTTCAGGGGATCTGGGGCCAACGTCCTGACTTTC. It encodes CASSFRGSGANVLTF.

This clone has only a few counts. The chain has TRBV5-4 and TRBJ2-3; D not certain. Trimming took off 5 bases at V and 5 bases at J, with 12 bases between the two ends. From germline, CDR1 is SGHNT and CDR2 YYREEE (reference sequence). CDR3 length equals 13 residues. The CDR3 nucleotides read TGTGCCAGCAGTTTTGATATCGGAGATACGCAGTATTTT. Translation gives CASSFDIGDTQYF. The full variable domain, rest sourced from reference TRBV5-4 and TRBJ2-3, is ETGVTQSPTHLIKTRGQQVTLRCSSQSGHNTVSWYQQALGQGPQFIFQYYREEENGRGNFPPRFSGLQFPNYSSELNVNALELDDSALYLCASSFDIGDTQYFGPGTRLTVL.

This rearrangement joins TRBV6-1 to TRBJ2-1; 8 bases line up with TRBD1. Losses at the gene ends were 2 bases for V and 7 bases for J; bases not matched to a gene: 7. CDR3 length equals 15 residues. Germline V gives CDR1 MNHNS, CDR2 SASEGT. The CDR3 reads CASSELYGQGNEQFF. CDR3 bases: TGTGCCAGCAGTGAATTGTACGGACAGGGTAATGAGCAGTTCTTC.

This clone was counted a few times. The chain recombines TRBV9 with TRBJ2-7; weak D call: TRBD1 (5 bases). The CDR3 is 15 amino acids. The V gene's germline CDR1 is SGDLS and CDR2 YYNGEE. The V end lost 0 bases, the J end lost 2 bases, and 12 bases lay between the germline ends. The CDR3 protein is CASSVGPGFPYEQYF. For the CDR3, the DNA is TGTGCCAGCAGCGTAGGTCCAGGGTTCCCCTACGAGCAGTACTTC.

DNA for the CDR3: TGTGCCAGCAGTTCAAACAGGGGTTATAATTCACCCCTCCACTTT. Its protein is CASSSNRGYNSPLHF. The chain recombines TRBV28 with TRBJ1-6; TRBD1 agrees at 7 bases. Germline CDR1 reads MDHEN; CDR2 reads SYDVKM. V lost 4 bases to trimming and J lost 4 bases; unmatched junction nucleotides: 4. There are 15 residues in the CDR3.

This rearrangement joins TRBV27 to TRBJ1-1; D possibly corresponds to TRBD1 (6 bases). The CDR3 runs 15 residues. Per the germline V gene, CDR1 is MNHEY and CDR2 is SMNVEV (reference sequence). Trimming left V 1 base short and J 1 base short, with 10 bases between. CDR3 residues: CASSLFQGPNTEAFF. The DNA for the CDR3 is TGTGCCAGCAGTTTATTTCAGGGGCCGAACACTGAAGCTTTCTTT.